This T cell receptor beta chain was sequenced during a study of OX40 agonist ivuxolimab in advanced cancers. A note on this clone: Its antigen is unidentified.

Anyone with autoimmune disease history or systemic immunosuppression was excluded. Study-level findings and limits: People who partly responded at 0.1-3.0 mg/kg had some of the least clonal expansion seen. Some nonresponders likewise displayed low normalized T-cell clonal expansion.

Profiled with immunoSEQ multiplex PCR; TCRdb holds only in-frame clones, not every one. Among approximately 72,000 clones listed, roughly 84% were seen once. Germline lookup yields CDR1 SGHTA and CDR2 FQGTGA. The CDR3 has 14 residues. V was shortened by 5 bases and J by 5 bases, with 16 bases between the two germline ends. This TCR came from an adult with an advanced solid tumor such as melanoma, head and neck, liver or kidney cancer. The rearrangement uses TRBV7-3 and TRBJ2-7, with D perhaps matching TRBD1 (6 bases). This sample comprised CD4+ or CD8+ T cells sorted from blood, obtained in a trial of the OX40 agonist ivuxolimab. The CDR3 DNA follows: TGTGCCAGCAGCCCTGTCGGACAGAGCCACGAGCAGTACTTC. The encoded protein is CASSPVGQSHEQYF.